Following are 9 T cell receptor beta chains from one sample sequenced in a study of spatial heterogeneity in lung cancer. Each CDR3 protein gets one entry after TCRdb re-called the 5' RACE reads with MiXCR. The repertoire holds roughly 110,000 distinct CDR3 sequences, roughly 10% seen once, with around 24% in the top ten. The time point: blood at routine non-recurrence follow-up after resection. The sequenced sample was PBMCs, obtained at follow-up. The receptors shown here come from a female donor with early-stage non-small cell lung cancer.

In this sample, this clonotype turned up a few times. The gene calls are TRBV28 and TRBJ2-3; TRBD1 is a possible D gene (6 bases). Trimming left V 3 bases short and J 3 bases short, with 7 bases between. The germline V gene encodes CDR1 MDHEN and CDR2 SYDVKM. CDR3 size: 13 residues. CDR3 sequence reads: CASSFQGTDTQYF. The CDR3 DNA sequence: TGTGCCAGCAGTTTTCAGGGGACAGATACGCAGTATTTT.

The chain recombines TRBV19 with TRBJ2-3; 10 nucleotides line up with TRBD2. The CDR3 consists of 15 residues. J lost 2 bases, V lost 7 bases, and 6 bases had no gene match. Germline loops: CDR1 LNHDA, CDR2 SQIVND (reference sequence). This CDR3 reads CASTLAGVDTDTQYF. CDR3 nucleotide sequence: TGTGCCAGTACCCTAGCGGGAGTGGACACAGATACGCAGTATTTT.

The table lists this clonotype with a few counts. The rearrangement links TRBV29-1 to TRBJ1-2; D ambiguous. Between the trimmed V and J ends, which lost 7 bases and 4 bases, there was a span of 13 bases. Per germline, CDR1 SQVTM and CDR2 ANQGSEA. The CDR3 runs to 12 residues. CDR3 nucleotides: TGCAGCGCCGACTTGGACCGCTATGGCTACACCTTC. Encoded protein: CSADLDRYGYTF.

The chain recombines TRBV27 with TRBJ2-7, with 7 bases lining up with TRBD2. The CDR3 loop spans 15 amino acids. With V trimmed by 6 bases and J by 3 bases, 11 bases remained unmatched. Germline lookup yields CDR1 MNHEY and CDR2 SMNVEV (reference sequence). The CDR3 here is CASSPQSSGHYEQYV. The CDR3 coding sequence is TGTGCCAGCAGCCCCCAATCTAGCGGACACTACGAGCAGTACGTC.

This clonotype was observed a handful of times. The rearrangement uses TRBV20-1 and TRBJ2-5, with 7 bases that match TRBD1. Germline V gene lookup returns CDR1 DFQATT and CDR2 SNEGSKA (reference sequence). J gave up 7 bases and V 6 bases, and 11 bases lay outside the gene matches. The CDR3 runs to 13 residues. This chain's CDR3 is CSAKTLDRVTQYF. CDR3 DNA: TGCAGTGCAAAGACCTTAGACAGGGTGACCCAGTACTTC.

This clonotype has a handful of counts. The V and J genes are TRBV29-1 and TRBJ2-2; 8 nucleotides match TRBD2. Germline CDR1 SQVTM, CDR2 ANQGSEA. V was pared by 6 bases and J by 4 bases, with 7 bases of the junction left unmatched. There are 14 residues in the CDR3. CDR3 nucleotide sequence: TGCAGCGTGGCGCCTAGCGGGTCCACCGGGGAGCTGTTTTTT. It encodes CSVAPSGSTGELFF.

This clonotype was observed a few times. The rearrangement links TRBV5-6 to TRBJ2-1; D not resolved. Per germline, CDR1 SGHDT and CDR2 YYEEEE. CDR3 length equals 15 residues. With 2 bases removed from V and 2 bases from J, the gap between germline ends came to 11 bases. Written as DNA, the CDR3 is TGTGCCAGCAGCTTATTAGGGAACACCTACAATGAGCAGTTCTTC. Residues: CASSLLGNTYNEQFF.

This clonotype was found many times. This chain joins TRBV29-1 and TRBJ2-6, with no clear D. The germline CDR1 and CDR2 sequences are SQVTM and ANQGSEA. Trimming stripped 5 bases from V and 0 bases from J, with 8 bases between. The CDR3 loop spans 14 amino acids. The CDR3 protein is CSVTASSGANVLTF. As DNA, the CDR3 is TGCAGCGTTACAGCAAGCTCTGGGGCCAACGTCCTGACTTTC.

This chain links TRBV9 with TRBJ2-3; no reliable D call. Germline V CDR1 and CDR2: SGDLS, YYNGEE. The CDR3 covers 13 residues. V lost 4 bases and J lost 5, with 11 bases in between. The CDR3, as DNA: TGTGCCAGCAGCCCCCGTTCGGGAGATACGCAGTATTTT. Encoded protein: CASSPRSGDTQYF.